The 12 T cell receptor beta chains below all came from one sample that was sequenced in a study of CD8 T cells in ankylosing spondylitis. TCRdb re-analysed the 5' RACE reads in MiXCR, keeping a single row per CDR3 protein. The data hold 100,000 to 150,000 distinct CDR3 sequences, with roughly an eighth observed a single time. Source material: blood, either unsorted or a sorted T cell fraction (not recorded which). The origin of the receptors is a female donor with ankylosing spondylitis or in good health (not recorded which).

The sample holds a few counts of this clonotype. This chain connects TRBV12-3 or TRBV12-4 to TRBJ2-2; no reliable D call. The CDR3 is 13 residues long. Trimming stripped 6 bases from V and 7 bases from J, with 12 bases between. CDR3 region: CASSPVYRGELFF. CDR3 DNA: TGTGCCAGCAGCCCCGTGTATCGCGGGGAGCTGTTTTTT.

About this clonotype: With a much larger clone just one base away, this may be a read error. The chain couples TRBV29-1 to TRBJ1-2, with a tentative D call TRBD1 (5 bases). CDR1 SQVTM and CDR2 ANQGSEA come from the germline V gene. This CDR3 contains 12 residues. The CDR3 DNA sequence: TGCAAGTGGACGGGACGGCACTATGGCTACACCTTC. Encoded protein: CKWTGRHYGYTF.

The V call is TRBV3-1, the J call TRBJ2-5, with 16 bases fitting TRBD2. With V trimmed by 11 bases and J by 2 bases, 17 bases remained unmatched. From germline, CDR1 is LGHDT and CDR2 YNNKEL (reference sequence). The CDR3 has 19 residues. The CDR3 nucleotides are TGTGCCTCCTGCCATCAAATCCCGGGACTAGCGGGGGGGCAAGAGACCCAGTACTTC. Protein: CASCHQIPGLAGGQETQYF.

This clonotype turned up a few times. This sequence joins TRBV6-1 and TRBJ2-1, with TRBD2 identical over 7 bases. This CDR3 is 15 amino acids long. J was trimmed by 7 bases and V by 6 bases; bases with no gene match: 12. CDR1 and CDR2 from the germline V gene are MNHNS and SASEGT. CDR3 protein: CASSVTSHRINEQFF. CDR3 bases: TGTGCCAGCAGCGTGACTAGCCACAGGATAAATGAGCAGTTCTTC.

This clonotype came up many times. Here the CDR3 DNA reads TGCAGCGTTGTTAGGCAGGCCAACACCGGGGAGCTGTTTTTT. The encoded protein is CSVVRQANTGELFF. The V gene is TRBV29-1, the J gene TRBJ2-2; D is undetermined. CDR3 length: 14 residues. Looked up from germline, CDR1 is SQVTM and CDR2 is ANQGSEA. Trimming removed 4 bases from V and 2 bases from J, with 11 bases in between.

The rearrangement uses TRBV7-9 and TRBJ2-2, with D possibly matching TRBD1 (5 bases). Germline V lookup: CDR1 SEHNR, CDR2 FQNEAQ (reference sequence). V lost 1 base and J lost 2, with 11 bases in between. The CDR3 length is 16 residues. This CDR3 reads CASSLVPQDNTGELFF. CDR3 DNA sequence: TGTGCCAGCAGCTTAGTCCCACAGGACAACACCGGGGAGCTGTTTTTT. The whole variable domain, filled in from reference TRBV7-9 and TRBJ2-2, reads DTGVSQNPRHKITKRGQNVTFRCDPISEHNRLYWYRQTLGQGPEFLTYFQNEAQLEKSRLLSDRFSAERPKGSFSTLEIQRTEQGDSAMYLCASSLVPQDNTGELFFGEGSRLTVL.

The rearrangement joins TRBV5-1 to TRBJ2-3; D might be TRBD2 (6 bases). V lost 7 bases to trimming and J lost 5 bases, with 17 bases between them. Germline V gene lookup returns CDR1 SGHRS and CDR2 YFSETQ. The CDR3 is 14 amino acids. The DNA for the CDR3 is TGCGCCAGCGCGGTCTCGGGAGAGGTAGATACGCAGTATTTT. This gives the protein CASAVSGEVDTQYF.

This clonotype has a count of ten or more. The chain is built from TRBV7-6 and TRBJ1-3; D remains ambiguous. This CDR3 region has 14 residues. CDR1 is SGHVS and CDR2 is FNYEAQ in the germline V gene. V was pared by 0 bases and J by 0 bases, with 3 bases between. This CDR3 is CASSLASSGNTIYF. In nucleotides, the CDR3 is TGTGCCAGCAGCTTAGCATCCTCTGGAAACACCATATATTTT.

The V gene is TRBV5-1, the J gene TRBJ2-3, with 8 bases matching TRBD2. Trimming took 4 bases from V and 3 from J; bases not matched to a gene: 4. The CDR3 is made up of 14 amino acids. CDR1 SGHRS and CDR2 YFSETQ come from the germline V gene. The CDR3 protein is CASSRGLETDTQYF. As DNA, the CDR3 is TGCGCCAGCAGCCGGGGACTAGAGACAGATACGCAGTATTTT.

This sequence joins TRBV5-4 and TRBJ2-1; 8 bases map to TRBD2. From germline, CDR1 is SGHNT and CDR2 YYREEE (reference sequence). V lost 4 bases to trimming and J lost 8 bases; unmatched junction nucleotides: 5. This CDR3 has 13 residues. The CDR3, as DNA: TGTGCCAGCAGCCGCGGACTAGCCCATGAGCAGTTCTTC. Amino acids: CASSRGLAHEQFF.

With regard to this clonotype: A junction end diverges from the germline sequence, so it may reflect a read error. V gene TRBV20-1 combines with J gene TRBJ2-7, with D tentatively TRBD1 (5 bases). CDR1 and CDR2 (germline): DFQATT, SNEGSKA (reference sequence). CDR3 length: 14 amino acids. CDR3 sequence (DNA): TGCAGTGCCGTTCGCCCGAGGACATCCACCGAGCAGTGCTTC. Its protein product is CSAVRPRTSTEQCF.

This chain joins TRBV6-5 and TRBJ2-2, with 11 bases fitting TRBD2. This CDR3 contains 17 residues. The germline CDR1 and CDR2 sequences are MNHEY and SVGAGI. V shed 4 bases, J shed 1 base, and the junction held 5 bases outside the gene matches. The CDR3 DNA follows: TGTGCCAGCAGTTCCCTAGCGGGGGGACGGAACACCGGGGAGCTGTTTTTT. Translating gives CASSSLAGGRNTGELFF.